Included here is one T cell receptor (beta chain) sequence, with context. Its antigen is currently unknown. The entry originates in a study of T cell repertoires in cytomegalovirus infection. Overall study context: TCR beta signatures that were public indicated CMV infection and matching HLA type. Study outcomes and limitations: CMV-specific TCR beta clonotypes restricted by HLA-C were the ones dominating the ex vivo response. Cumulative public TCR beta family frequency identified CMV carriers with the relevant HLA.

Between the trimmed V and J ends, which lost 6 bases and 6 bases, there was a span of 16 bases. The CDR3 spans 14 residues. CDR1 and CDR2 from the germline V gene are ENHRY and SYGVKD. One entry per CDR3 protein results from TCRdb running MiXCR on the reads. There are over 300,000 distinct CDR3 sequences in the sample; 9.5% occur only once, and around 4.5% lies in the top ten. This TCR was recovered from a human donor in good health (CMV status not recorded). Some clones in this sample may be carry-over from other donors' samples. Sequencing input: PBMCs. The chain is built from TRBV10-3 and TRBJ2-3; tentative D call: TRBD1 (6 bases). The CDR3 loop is CAIRRGSVVDTQYF. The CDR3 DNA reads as TGTGCCATCAGAAGGGGGAGCGTTGTGGATACGCAGTATTTT.